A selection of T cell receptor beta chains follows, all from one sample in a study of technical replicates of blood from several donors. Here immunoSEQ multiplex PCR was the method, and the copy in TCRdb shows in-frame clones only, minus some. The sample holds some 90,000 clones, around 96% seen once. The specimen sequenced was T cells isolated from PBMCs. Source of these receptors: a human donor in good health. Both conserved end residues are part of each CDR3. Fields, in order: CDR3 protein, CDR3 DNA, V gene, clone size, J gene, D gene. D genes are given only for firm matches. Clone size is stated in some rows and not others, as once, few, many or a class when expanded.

CDR3 protein: CASSPPTYNEQFF
CDR3 DNA: TGCGCCAGCAGCCCACCCACTTACAATGAGCAGTTCTTC
V gene: TRBV5-1
clone size: .
J gene: TRBJ2-1
D gene: .

CDR3 protein: CASSLTGGAGQPQHF
CDR3 DNA: TGTGCCAGCAGCTTAACTGGGGGGGCCGGTCAGCCCCAGCATTTT
V gene: TRBV7-3
clone size: .
J gene: TRBJ1-5
D gene: .

CDR3 protein: CASSQVPGELSEAFF
CDR3 DNA: TGTGCCAGCAGCCAAGTTCCGGGAGAGCTGTCTGAAGCTTTCTTT
V gene: TRBV14
clone size: .
J gene: TRBJ1-1
D gene: .

CDR3 protein: CASSQSGTRLYEQYF
CDR3 DNA: TGTGCCAGCAGCCAGAGCGGGACCCGTCTCTACGAGCAGTACTTC
V gene: TRBV7-2
clone size: .
J gene: TRBJ2-7
D gene: TRBD2

CDR3 protein: CATLGRGRAREQYF
CDR3 DNA: TGTGCCACCCTTGGACGCGGGAGGGCCCGGGAGCAGTACTTC
V gene: TRBV19
clone size: .
J gene: TRBJ2-7
D gene: TRBD2

CDR3 protein: CASSQALEAGGETQYF
CDR3 DNA: TGTGCCAGCAGCCAAGCGTTGGAAGCGGGGGGGGAGACCCAGTACTTC
V gene: TRBV4-2
clone size: .
J gene: TRBJ2-5
D gene: TRBD2

CDR3 protein: CASSFGTPSSYEQYF
CDR3 DNA: TGTGCCAGCAGCTTTGGGACTCCGAGCTCCTACGAGCAGTACTTC
V gene: TRBV7-9
clone size: .
J gene: TRBJ2-7
D gene: .

CDR3 protein: CASSLGSGQGPNLAKNIQYF
CDR3 DNA: TGCGCCAGCAGCCTGGGGTCGGGACAGGGGCCGAATTTAGCCAAAAACATTCAGTACTTC
V gene: TRBV5-1
clone size: .
J gene: TRBJ2-4
D gene: TRBD1

CDR3 protein: CASSQVMLGELFF
CDR3 DNA: TGCGCCAGCAGCCAAGTTATGTTAGGGGAGCTGTTTTTT
V gene: TRBV4-1
clone size: .
J gene: TRBJ2-2
D gene: .

CDR3 protein: CASSQDPGTYEQYF
CDR3 DNA: TGCGCCAGCAGCCAAGATCCCGGGACCTACGAGCAGTACTTC
V gene: TRBV4-1
clone size: .
J gene: TRBJ2-7
D gene: .

CDR3 protein: CAMQGATEQYF
CDR3 DNA: TGTGCCATGCAGGGGGCGACCGAGCAGTACTTC
V gene: TRBV6-1
clone size: .
J gene: TRBJ2-7
D gene: TRBD1

CDR3 protein: CASSSGGQGSVYEQFF
CDR3 DNA: TGTGCCAGCAGCTCGGGGGGACAGGGCTCTGTATATGAGCAGTTCTTC
V gene: TRBV16
clone size: .
J gene: TRBJ2-1
D gene: TRBD1

CDR3 protein: CASSKVLGEKLFF
CDR3 DNA: TGCGCCAGCAGCAAGGTCCTCGGGGAAAAACTGTTTTTT
V gene: TRBV4-1
clone size: few
J gene: TRBJ1-4
D gene: .

CDR3 protein: CATLKAGQPQHF
CDR3 DNA: TGTGCCACCCTAAAGGCGGGTCAGCCCCAGCATTTT
V gene: TRBV19
clone size: .
J gene: TRBJ1-5
D gene: .

CDR3 protein: CASSLWAYTEAFF
CDR3 DNA: TGTGCCAGCAGTTTATGGGCCTACACTGAAGCTTTCTTT
V gene: TRBV28
clone size: .
J gene: TRBJ1-1
D gene: .

CDR3 protein: CASSLQGPYEQYF
CDR3 DNA: TGTGCCAGCAGTCTACAGGGGCCCTACGAGCAGTACTTC
V gene: TRBV28
clone size: .
J gene: TRBJ2-7
D gene: TRBD1

CDR3 protein: CAWNHQGGEKLFF
CDR3 DNA: TGTGCCTGGAATCATCAGGGAGGAGAAAAACTGTTTTTT
V gene: TRBV30
clone size: .
J gene: TRBJ1-4
D gene: .

CDR3 protein: CASSPGQRSTDTQYF
CDR3 DNA: TGTGCCAGCAGTCCGGGACAGCGAAGCACAGATACGCAGTATTTT
V gene: TRBV27
clone size: .
J gene: TRBJ2-3
D gene: TRBD1